Below, 25 T cell receptor beta chains from the same sample are listed, as sequenced in a study of regulatory T cells in long-lasting Graves disease. Building the TCR beta libraries relied on iRepertoire HTBI primers, and CDR3 regions underwent Arm-PCR. From the multiplex PCR reads, TCRdb called clonotypes with MiXCR, one entry per CDR3 protein. The sample lists approximately 230,000 distinct CDR3 sequences; about 17% were seen once. Regarding time point: newly diagnosed GD, antithyroid drugs for less than 3 months. RNA from PBMCs was the source of the TCR library. The sequenced sample was peripheral blood mononuclear cells (PBMCs), obtained at new diagnosis, from a patient treated with antithyroid drugs. The source of these receptors is a female donor with Graves disease.

This clonotype was seen just once. CDR3 residues: CASSSGQGRNTEAFF. CDR3 coding DNA: TGTGCCAGCAGTTCCGGACAGGGTCGGAACACTGAAGCTTTCTTT. The V gene is TRBV28, the J gene TRBJ1-1; the match to TRBD1 covers 8 bases. Unmatched junction bases numbered 5, after V lost 4 bases and J lost 1 base. The germline CDR1 and CDR2 sequences are MDHEN and SYDVKM. The CDR3 covers 15 residues.

This clonotype occurred many times. V usage is TRBV6-1 and J usage is TRBJ1-1, with a tentative D call TRBD1 (6 bases). The V gene lost 8 bases and the J gene lost 5 bases, with 9 bases spanning the gap. Germline-derived CDR1 and CDR2 are MNHNS and SASEGT. The CDR3 extends over 11 amino acids. The CDR3 DNA is TGTGCCAGCGCAGGGGAAACTGAAGCTTTCTTT. It specifies CASAGETEAFF.

This clonotype was recorded many times. The rearrangement links TRBV20-1 to TRBJ2-1, with D perhaps assigned TRBD1 or TRBD2 (5 bases each). The CDR3 loop spans 19 amino acids. The ends were cut back, 6 bases at V and 0 bases at J, with 27 bases in the middle. Germline V gene lookup returns CDR1 DFQATT and CDR2 SNEGSKA (reference sequence). The CDR3 DNA reads TGCAGTGCACGCCATACCGGGGCCCGACGAGGAGCCTCCTACAATGAGCAGTTCTTC. This codes for CSARHTGARRGASYNEQFF.

This clonotype has just a few counts. This may be a read error: a much more frequent sequence differs by one nucleotide. The V and J genes are TRBV12-3 or TRBV12-4 and TRBJ1-2, with 9 bases matching TRBD1. This CDR3 is 14 amino acids long. The CDR3 DNA reads as TGTGCCTGCAGTGGGACAGGGAGGGACTATGGCTACACCTTC. It specifies CACSGTGRDYGYTF.

This clonotype showed up many times. This chain joins TRBV19 and TRBJ1-1; the D is unclear. V lost 8 bases to trimming and J lost 4 bases, with 17 bases between them. The CDR3 loop spans 14 amino acids. Germline loops: CDR1 LNHDA, CDR2 SQIVND (reference sequence). CDR3 protein: CASELGAPGTEAFF. The CDR3 nucleotides read TGTGCCAGTGAGCTCGGAGCCCCGGGCACTGAAGCTTTCTTT. Supplemented by reference TRBV19 and TRBJ1-1, the full variable domain reads DGGITQSPKYLFRKEGQNVTLSCEQNLNHDAMYWYRQDPGQGLRLIYYSQIVNDFQKGDIAEGYSVSREKKESFPLTVTSAQKNPTAFYLCASELGAPGTEAFFGQGTRLTVV.

This clonotype was detected many times. The chain recombines TRBV24-1 with TRBJ1-2; 12 bases map to TRBD1. V gave up 3 bases and J gave up 4 bases; unmatched junction bases: 5. The CDR3 contains 16 residues. The germline CDR1 and CDR2 sequences are KGHDR and SFDVKD. CDR3 loop: CATSDPGTGGPYGYTF. CDR3 DNA: TGTGCCACCAGTGATCCCGGGACAGGGGGCCCCTATGGCTACACCTTC.

Note on this clonotype: A read error is possible here, since a much larger clone lies one base away. CDR3 nucleotides: TGTGCCAGCAGTTCGTTCGTTGGAGGACAAGAGACCCAGTACTTC. Protein sequence: CASSSFVGGQETQYF. The J gene is TRBJ2-5, the V gene TRBV28, with D possibly TRBD2 on 5 matching bases. V dropped 4 bases and J dropped 2 bases, with 14 bases sitting between them. Germline CDR1 and CDR2: MDHEN and SYDVKM. The CDR3 runs 15 residues.

The chain uses TRBV6-4 and TRBJ2-3; 12 bases agree with TRBD1. J lost 4 bases, V lost 2 bases, and 1 base had no gene match. The length of the CDR3 is 15 residues. CDR1 and CDR2 from the germline V gene are MRHNA and SNTAGT. CDR3 in amino acids: CASSDGTGGADTQYF. Written as DNA, the CDR3 is TGTGCCAGCAGTGACGGGACAGGGGGCGCAGATACGCAGTATTTT.

This clonotype was found many times. The chain links TRBV18 to TRBJ2-7, with TRBD1 matching over 10 bases. This CDR3 has 15 residues. The V gene end was trimmed by 4 bases and the J gene end by 3 bases; junction bases not matched to a gene: 6. The germline V gene encodes CDR1 KGHSH and CDR2 LQKENI. CDR3 nucleotide sequence: TGTGCCAGCTCACTCGCCGGGACAGGGGACTACGAGCAGTACTTC. Protein sequence: CASSLAGTGDYEQYF.

This clonotype was seen a handful of times. A much larger clone lies a single base off, so this may be a read error. The chain is built from TRBV6-1 and TRBJ1-2; D is perhaps TRBD1 (6 bases). Trimming took off 1 base at V and 9 bases at J, with 15 bases between the two ends. Germline assignment: CDR1 MNHNS and CDR2 SASEGT. The CDR3 has 14 amino acids. DNA of the CDR3: TGTGCCAGCAGTGAAGGCAGGGGCAGGGCTAGCTACACCTTC. Its translation is CASSEGRGRASYTF.

This clonotype was seen ten or more times. This rearrangement joins TRBV20-1 to TRBJ2-5; TRBD1 matches at 8 bases. Germline lookup yields CDR1 DFQATT and CDR2 SNEGSKA (reference sequence). After removal of 2 bases from V and 1 base from J, the junction contained 3 bases not matched to a gene. This CDR3 spans 14 amino acids. The CDR3 DNA reads TGCAGTGCTAGAAACACAGGGGGCCAAGAGACCCAGTACTTC. Translated: CSARNTGGQETQYF.

The CDR3 region has the DNA TGTGCCAGCTCACCAAGAGGGGGGTCAACCTACGAGCAGTACTTC. Translation gives CASSPRGGSTYEQYF. The V and J genes are TRBV18 and TRBJ2-7, with D perhaps given as TRBD1 or TRBD2 (6 bases each). Trimming stripped 2 bases from V and 2 bases from J, with 13 bases between. Per the germline V gene, CDR1 is KGHSH and CDR2 is LQKENI. This CDR3 is built from 15 residues.

In this sample, this clonotype turned up many times. The chain employs TRBV7-9 and TRBJ2-1; D gene uncertain. The CDR3 loop spans 12 amino acids. Germline V lookup: CDR1 SEHNR, CDR2 FQNEAQ (reference sequence). Trimming removed 5 bases from V and 5 bases from J, with 7 bases in between. The CDR3 region is CASSRADNEQFF. As DNA, the CDR3 is TGTGCCAGCAGCAGAGCCGACAATGAGCAGTTCTTC.

This clonotype was detected many times. This rearrangement joins TRBV3-1 to TRBJ2-5, with TRBD1 identical over 7 bases. V lost 1 base, J lost 1 base, and 0 bases stayed unmatched. The germline V gene has CDR1 LGHDT and CDR2 YNNKEL (reference sequence). This CDR3 has 14 amino acids. This chain's CDR3 is CASSQGTGQETQYF. In DNA form, the CDR3 reads TGTGCCAGCAGCCAAGGGACAGGCCAAGAGACCCAGTACTTC.

This clonotype was observed at least ten times. J is TRBJ1-1 and V is TRBV18; tentative D call: TRBD1 (5 bases). CDR3 length equals 15 residues. CDR1 is KGHSH, CDR2 LQKENI, per germline. V lost 0 bases, J lost 1 base, and 9 bases lay in between. The CDR3 here is CASSPPGGENTEAFF. The CDR3 bases are TGTGCCAGCTCACCACCGGGGGGGGAGAACACTGAAGCTTTCTTT.

This clonotype was observed many times. This chain connects TRBV4-3 to TRBJ1-2; D might be TRBD1 (5 bases). This CDR3 is built from 14 residues. The germline gives CDR1 LGHNA, CDR2 YSLEER. The V end was cut by 2 bases, the J end by 4 bases, with 11 bases between. CDR3 region: CASSQPGTSYGYTF. The CDR3 nucleotides are TGCGCCAGCAGCCAACCCGGGACTTCCTATGGCTACACCTTC.

This clonotype was counted many times. The chain is built from TRBV10-2 and TRBJ2-1; D uncertain. The CDR3 consists of 12 residues. Germline values: CDR1 WSHSY, CDR2 SAAADI. V was clipped by 5 bases and J by 10 bases, with 12 bases between them. The CDR3 region has the DNA TGCGCCAGCAGTACAGCTTCTGGCGAGCAGTTCTTC. This codes for CASSTASGEQFF.

This clonotype came up many times. The rearrangement links TRBV18 to TRBJ2-7; 11 nucleotides agree with TRBD1. The germline gives CDR1 KGHSH, CDR2 LQKENI. V gave up 5 bases and J gave up 5 bases; unmatched junction bases: 11. The CDR3 sequence is 16 residues long. The CDR3 loop reads CASSRNPGGQGDEQYF. CDR3 nucleotides: TGTGCCAGCTCAAGGAACCCCGGGGGACAGGGGGACGAGCAGTACTTC.

Ten or more counts support this clonotype. This chain connects TRBV27 to TRBJ1-2, with 10 bases that match TRBD1. CDR1 and CDR2 from the germline V gene are MNHEY and SMNVEV (reference sequence). The J segment lost 6 bases and the V segment lost 4 bases, leaving 5 bases of the junction unmatched. This CDR3 comprises 14 residues. The CDR3 loop reads CASSSPGQGDGYTF. CDR3 in DNA: TGTGCCAGCAGTTCCCCCGGACAGGGGGATGGCTACACCTTC.

This clonotype has ten or more counts. The chain links TRBV11-2 to TRBJ2-1, with TRBD2 matching over 8 bases. Per germline, CDR1 SGHAT and CDR2 FQNNGV. The CDR3 consists of 16 residues. Trimming at V came to 1 base and at J to 4 bases, leaving 6 bases not matched to a gene. Here the CDR3 DNA reads TGTGCCAGCAGCTTAGGGGGGACTAGGGGATACAATGAGCAGTTCTTC. As protein: CASSLGGTRGYNEQFF. Full variable domain (missing parts from reference TRBV11-2 and TRBJ2-1): EAGVAQSPRYKIIEKRQSVAFWCNPISGHATLYWYQQILGQGPKLLIQFQNNGVVDDSQLPKDRFSAERLKGVDSTLKIQPAKLEDSAVYLCASSLGGTRGYNEQFFGPGTRLTVL.

The chain recombines TRBV29-1 with TRBJ1-4, with TRBD1 identical over 8 bases. V dropped 5 bases and J dropped 4; count of bases not matched to a gene: 3. From germline, CDR1 is SQVTM and CDR2 ANQGSEA. The CDR3 totals 13 residues. DNA of the CDR3: TGCAGCGTTACAGGGGGTGATAATGAAAAACTGTTTTTT. It specifies CSVTGGDNEKLFF.

The sample holds many counts of this clonotype. CDR3 DNA: TGTGCCAGCAGCTCGAAAGTCCTAGCGGGAGGGAACACAGATACGCAGTATTTT. It translates to CASSSKVLAGGNTDTQYF. The rearrangement joins TRBV7-2 to TRBJ2-3; 12 nucleotides line up with TRBD2. The germline gives CDR1 SGHTA, CDR2 FQGNSA. V shed 4 bases and J 2 bases; nucleotides not matched to a gene: 10. The CDR3 sequence is 18 residues long.

This sequence joins TRBV12-3 or TRBV12-4 and TRBJ1-1; no clear D gene. The ends were cut back, 5 bases at V and 1 base at J, with 11 bases in the middle. The CDR3 consists of 14 residues. CDR3: CASSPLGTNTEAFF. In DNA form, the CDR3 reads TGTGCCAGCAGTCCCCTGGGTACGAACACTGAAGCTTTCTTT.

This clonotype came up many times. This sequence joins TRBV7-3 and TRBJ1-2; no definite D call. The CDR3 runs 11 residues. Deletions cut 5 bases from V and 5 bases from J, with 6 bases between. The V gene's germline CDR1 is SGHTA and CDR2 FQGTGA. The CDR3 loop is CASSAYYGYTF. The CDR3 DNA reads as TGTGCCAGCAGCGCCTATTATGGCTACACCTTC.

This clonotype was detected ten times or more. The chain recombines TRBV24-1 with TRBJ2-3; D possibly corresponds to TRBD1 (5 bases). V was clipped by 5 bases and J by 0 bases, with 14 bases between them. This CDR3 comprises 16 residues. Per the germline V gene, CDR1 is KGHDR and CDR2 is SFDVKD. The chain's CDR3 is CATSGAVQGSTDTQYF. Written as DNA, the CDR3 is TGTGCCACCAGTGGTGCGGTGCAGGGAAGCACAGATACGCAGTATTTT.